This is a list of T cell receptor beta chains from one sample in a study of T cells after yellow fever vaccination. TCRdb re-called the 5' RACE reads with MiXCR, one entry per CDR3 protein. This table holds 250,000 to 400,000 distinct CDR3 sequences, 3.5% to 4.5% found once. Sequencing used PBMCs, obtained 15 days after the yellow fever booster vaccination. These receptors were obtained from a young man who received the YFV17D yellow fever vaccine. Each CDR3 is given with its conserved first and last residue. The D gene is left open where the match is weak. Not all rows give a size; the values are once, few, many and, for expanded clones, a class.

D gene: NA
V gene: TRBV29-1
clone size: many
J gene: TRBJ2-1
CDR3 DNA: TGCAGCGTTGCGGACAATGAGCAGTTCTTC
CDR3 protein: CSVADNEQFF

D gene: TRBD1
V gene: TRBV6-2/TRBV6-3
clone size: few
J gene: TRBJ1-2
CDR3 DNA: TGTGCCAGCAGTTACTTTTCGGGACAGCCATCCTATGGCTACACCTTC
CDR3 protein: CASSYFSGQPSYGYTF

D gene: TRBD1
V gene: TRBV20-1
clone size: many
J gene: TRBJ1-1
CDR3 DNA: TGCAGTGCGAGCCGGGACAGGGATGAAGCTTTCTTT
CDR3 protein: CSASRDRDEAFF

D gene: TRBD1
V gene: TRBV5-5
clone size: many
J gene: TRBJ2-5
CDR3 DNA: TGTGCCAGCAGCTTGGGGACAGGGGGTTACCAAGAGACCCAGTACTTC
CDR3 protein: CASSLGTGGYQETQYF

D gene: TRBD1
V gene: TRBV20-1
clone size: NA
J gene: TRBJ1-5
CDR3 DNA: TGCAGTGCTAAGGACAGGACCAATCAGCCCCAGCATTTT
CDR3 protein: CSAKDRTNQPQHF

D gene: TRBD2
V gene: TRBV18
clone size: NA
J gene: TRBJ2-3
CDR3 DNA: TGTGCCAGCTCAGCCCGGGAGGGCACAGATACGCAGTATTTT
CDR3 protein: CASSAREGTDTQYF

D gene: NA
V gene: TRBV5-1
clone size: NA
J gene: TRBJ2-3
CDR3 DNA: TGCGCCAGCAGCTTGACTAGTCCTAACACAGATACGCAGTATTTT
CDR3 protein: CASSLTSPNTDTQYF

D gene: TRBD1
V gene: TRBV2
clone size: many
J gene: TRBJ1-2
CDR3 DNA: TGTGCCAGCAGCGAACAGGGGGATGGCTACACCTTC
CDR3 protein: CASSEQGDGYTF

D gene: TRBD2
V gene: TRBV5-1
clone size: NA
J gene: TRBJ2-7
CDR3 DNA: TGCGCCAGCACCACAACGGGACTAGCGGGTGTGGGCGAGCAGTACTTC
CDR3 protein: CASTTTGLAGVGEQYF

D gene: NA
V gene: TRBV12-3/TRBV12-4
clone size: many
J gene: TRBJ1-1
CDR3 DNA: TGTGCCAGCAGTTTAATGGGGAGGACTGAAGCTTTCTTT
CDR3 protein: CASSLMGRTEAFF

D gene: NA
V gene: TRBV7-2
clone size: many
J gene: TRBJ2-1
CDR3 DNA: TGTGCCAGCAGCTTAAACTCGGTCCTAGAGGTGCAGTTCTTC
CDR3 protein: CASSLNSVLEVQFF

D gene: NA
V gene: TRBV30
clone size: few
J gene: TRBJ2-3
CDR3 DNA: TGTGCCTGGAGTCCTACAGCGACAGCATCTAGCACAGATACGCAGTATTTT
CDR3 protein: CAWSPTATASSTDTQYF

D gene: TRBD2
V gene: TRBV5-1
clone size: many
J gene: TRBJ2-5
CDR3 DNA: TGCGCCAGCAGCTCCAACGGGGGGGGCCGAGAGACCCAGTACTTC
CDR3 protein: CASSSNGGGRETQYF

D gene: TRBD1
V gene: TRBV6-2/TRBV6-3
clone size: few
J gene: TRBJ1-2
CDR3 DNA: TGTGCCAGCAGAGACAGGGGGCGCGACGACTATGGCTACACCTTC
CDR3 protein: CASRDRGRDDYGYTF

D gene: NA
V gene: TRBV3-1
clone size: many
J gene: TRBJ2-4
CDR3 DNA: TGTGCCAGCAGCCCGAAGCCTTTAAACATTCAGTACTTC
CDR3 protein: CASSPKPLNIQYF

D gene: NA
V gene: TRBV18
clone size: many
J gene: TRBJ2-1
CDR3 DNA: TGTGCCAGCTCACCGCCCGGGACCCCCAGGGTCAATGAGCAGTTCTTC
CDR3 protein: CASSPPGTPRVNEQFF

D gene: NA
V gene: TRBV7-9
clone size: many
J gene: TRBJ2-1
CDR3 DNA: TGTGCCAGCAGCCCGGGGGACAATGAGCAGTTCTTC
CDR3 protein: CASSPGDNEQFF

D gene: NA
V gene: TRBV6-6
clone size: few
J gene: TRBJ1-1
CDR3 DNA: TGTGCCAGCAGTCAGGGAGGAGGGGACACTGAAGCTTTCTTT
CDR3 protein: CASSQGGGDTEAFF

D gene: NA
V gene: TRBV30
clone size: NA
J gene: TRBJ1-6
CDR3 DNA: TGTGCCTGGATGGCTCAATATAATTCACCCCTCCACTTT
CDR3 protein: CAWMAQYNSPLHF

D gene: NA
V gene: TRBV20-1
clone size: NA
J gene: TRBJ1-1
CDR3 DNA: TGCAGTGCTAGTTTCTTCAGGTCCCACACTGAAGCTTTCTTT
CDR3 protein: CSASFFRSHTEAFF

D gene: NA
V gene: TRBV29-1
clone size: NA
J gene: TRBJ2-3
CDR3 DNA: TGCAGCGTTGCTAGGGGACCAGATACGCAGTATTTT
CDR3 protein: CSVARGPDTQYF

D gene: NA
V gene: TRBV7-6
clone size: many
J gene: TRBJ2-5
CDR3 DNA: TGTGCCAGCAGCTTCAACAGGCGGTCCTTTAAAGAGACCCAGTACTTC
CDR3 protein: CASSFNRRSFKETQYF

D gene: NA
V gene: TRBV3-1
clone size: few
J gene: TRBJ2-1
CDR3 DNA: TGTGCCAGCCAACTCTACAATGAGCAGTTCTTC
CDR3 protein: CASQLYNEQFF

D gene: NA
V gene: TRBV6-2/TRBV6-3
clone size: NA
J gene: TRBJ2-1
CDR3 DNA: TGTGCCAGCAGAGGACTGGACAATGAGCAGTTCTTC
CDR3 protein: CASRGLDNEQFF

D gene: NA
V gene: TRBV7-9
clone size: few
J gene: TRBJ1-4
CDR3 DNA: TGTGCCAGCCAACCACATCAGGGGTCAGAAAAACTGTTTTTT
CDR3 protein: CASQPHQGSEKLFF

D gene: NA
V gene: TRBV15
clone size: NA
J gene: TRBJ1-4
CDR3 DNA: TGTGCCACCAGCAGAGATACCGGGGGTGATGAAAAACTGTTTTTT
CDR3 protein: CATSRDTGGDEKLFF

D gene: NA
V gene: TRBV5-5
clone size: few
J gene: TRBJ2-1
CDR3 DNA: TGTGCCAGCAGCTTAATAACCCCCTACAATGAGCAGTTCTTC
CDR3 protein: CASSLITPYNEQFF

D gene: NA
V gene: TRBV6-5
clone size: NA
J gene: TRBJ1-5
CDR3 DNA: TGTGCCAGCGCGAAGGGAAGTAATCAGCCCCAGCATTTT
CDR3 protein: CASAKGSNQPQHF

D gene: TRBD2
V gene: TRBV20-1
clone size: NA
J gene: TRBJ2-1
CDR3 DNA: TGCAGTGCTAGGATTGGGAGGGAGTCTTCATACAATGAGCAGTTCTTC
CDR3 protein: CSARIGRESSYNEQFF

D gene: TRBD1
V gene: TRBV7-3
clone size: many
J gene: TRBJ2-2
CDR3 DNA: TGTGCCAGCAGCTTAACGCCGGGACAGGGGGAGCTGTTTTTT
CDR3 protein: CASSLTPGQGELFF

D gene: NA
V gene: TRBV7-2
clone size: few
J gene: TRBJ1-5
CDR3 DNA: TGTGCCAGCAGGGGGGACACCCATCAGCCCCAGCATTTT
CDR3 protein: CASRGDTHQPQHF

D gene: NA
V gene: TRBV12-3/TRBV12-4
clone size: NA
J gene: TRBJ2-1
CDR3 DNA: TGTGCCAGCAGTTCCCCGGCGGAGAGGGGGAGCTCCTACAATGAGCAGTTCTTC
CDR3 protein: CASSSPAERGSSYNEQFF

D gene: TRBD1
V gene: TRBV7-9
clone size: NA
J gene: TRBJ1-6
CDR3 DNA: TGTGCCAGCAGCGAAACAGGGGACTCACCCCTCCACTTT
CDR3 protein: CASSETGDSPLHF

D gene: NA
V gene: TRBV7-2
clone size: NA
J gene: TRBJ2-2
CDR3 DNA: TGTGCCAGCAGCTTATCAAGAGGCGGGGCGGCCGGGGAGCTGTTTTTT
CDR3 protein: CASSLSRGGAAGELFF

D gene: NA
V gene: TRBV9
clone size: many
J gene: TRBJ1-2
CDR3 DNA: TGTGCCAGCACTTTCACCCACCAAAATGGCTACACCTTC
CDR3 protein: CASTFTHQNGYTF

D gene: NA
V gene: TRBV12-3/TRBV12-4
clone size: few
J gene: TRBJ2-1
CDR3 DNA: TGTGCCAGCAGTTTAGCGGGGGGGCCTGAGCAGTTCTTC
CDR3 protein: CASSLAGGPEQFF

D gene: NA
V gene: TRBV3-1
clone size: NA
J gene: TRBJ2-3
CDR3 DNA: TGTGCCAGCAGCCAAGCCGTCTGGGAAACAGATACGCAGTATTTT
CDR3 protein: CASSQAVWETDTQYF

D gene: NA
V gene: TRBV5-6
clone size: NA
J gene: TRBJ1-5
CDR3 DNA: TGTGCCAGCAGCTTTGTGGGGACTAATCAGCCCCAGCATTTT
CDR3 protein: CASSFVGTNQPQHF

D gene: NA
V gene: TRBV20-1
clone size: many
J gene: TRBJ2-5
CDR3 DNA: TGCAGCTACCCTAGTGGGGAGACCCAGTACTTC
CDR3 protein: CSYPSGETQYF

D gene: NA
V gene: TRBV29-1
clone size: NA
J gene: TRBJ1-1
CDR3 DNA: TGCAGCGTAGTAAAGGGGGTCGAAGCTTTCTTT
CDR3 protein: CSVVKGVEAFF

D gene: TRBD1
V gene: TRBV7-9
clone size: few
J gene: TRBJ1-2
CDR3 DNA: TGTGCCAGCAGCGCTGGACGGGACAGGGGCAACAATAACTATGGCTACACCTTC
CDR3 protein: CASSAGRDRGNNNYGYTF

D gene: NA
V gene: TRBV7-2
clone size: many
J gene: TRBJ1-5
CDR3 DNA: TGTGCCAGCAGCTTTACAGGGCCTAATCAGCCCCAGCATTTT
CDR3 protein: CASSFTGPNQPQHF

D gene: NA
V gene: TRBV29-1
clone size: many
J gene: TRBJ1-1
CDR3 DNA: TGCAGCGTTGATTTAGGTCTGGAGGGTGAAGCTTTCTTT
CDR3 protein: CSVDLGLEGEAFF

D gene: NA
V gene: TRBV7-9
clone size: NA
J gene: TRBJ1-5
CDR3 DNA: TGTGCCAGCAGCTTAGGGGTCCTGGAGCCCCAGCATTTT
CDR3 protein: CASSLGVLEPQHF

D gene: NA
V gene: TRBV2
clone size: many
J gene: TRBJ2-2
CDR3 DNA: TGTGCCAGCAGTGATGAAGCGAACACCGGGGAGCTGTTTTTT
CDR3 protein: CASSDEANTGELFF